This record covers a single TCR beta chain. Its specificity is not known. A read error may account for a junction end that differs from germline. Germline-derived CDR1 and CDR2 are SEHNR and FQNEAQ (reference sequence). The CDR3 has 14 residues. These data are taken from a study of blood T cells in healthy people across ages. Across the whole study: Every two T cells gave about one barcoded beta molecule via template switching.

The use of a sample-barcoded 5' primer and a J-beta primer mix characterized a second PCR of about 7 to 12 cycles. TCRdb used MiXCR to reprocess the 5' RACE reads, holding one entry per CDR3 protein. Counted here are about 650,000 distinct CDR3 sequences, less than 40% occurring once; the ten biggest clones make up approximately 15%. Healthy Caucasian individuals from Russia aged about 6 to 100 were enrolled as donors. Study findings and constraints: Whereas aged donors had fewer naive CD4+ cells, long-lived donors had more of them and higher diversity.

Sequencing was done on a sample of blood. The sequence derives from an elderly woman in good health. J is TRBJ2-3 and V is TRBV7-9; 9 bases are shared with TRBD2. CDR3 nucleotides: TGTGCCAGCTGCTTGGAGCGGGGGGCAGATACGCAGTATTTT. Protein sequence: CASCLERGADTQYF. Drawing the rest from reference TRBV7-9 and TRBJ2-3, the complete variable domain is DTGVSQNPRHKITKRGQNVTFRCDPISEHNRLYWYRQTLGQGPEFLTYFQNEAQLEKSRLLSDRFSAERPKGSFSTLEIQRTEQGDSAMYLCASCLERGADTQYFGPGTRLTVL.